The 2 T cell receptor beta chains in this list originate from one sample, sequenced in a study of OX40 agonist ivuxolimab in advanced cancers. The table came from immunoSEQ multiplex PCR; TCRdb's copy has only in-frame clones and leaves some out. This table has over 55,000 clones, over 80% appearing once. This sample comprised CD4+ or CD8+ T cells sorted from blood, obtained in a trial of the OX40 agonist ivuxolimab. These receptor sequences come from an adult with an advanced solid tumor such as melanoma, head and neck, liver or kidney cancer.

The chain couples TRBV5-1 to TRBJ2-1; TRBD2 matches 10 bases. Trimming removed 4 bases from V and 2 bases from J; junction bases left unmatched: 15. Germline V gene sequence: CDR1 SGHRS, CDR2 YFSETQ. CDR3 size: 19 residues. CDR3 bases: TGCGCCAGCAGCCACCGGAGGGGAGTAGCGGGGGGCCCCTACAATGAGCAGTTCTTC. The encoded protein is CASSHRRGVAGGPYNEQFF. The variable domain in full, with the rest retrieved from reference TRBV5-1 and TRBJ2-1, is KAGVTQTPRYLIKTRGQQVTLSCSPISGHRSVSWYQQTPGQGLQFLFEYFSETQRNKGNFPGRFSGRQFSNSRSEMNVSTLELGDSALYLCASSHRRGVAGGPYNEQFFGPGTRLTVL.

The chain is built from TRBV18 and TRBJ1-5; possibly TRBD1 for D (6 bases). Germline V gene sequence: CDR1 KGHSH, CDR2 LQKENI. The CDR3 spans 14 residues. Trimming removed 5 bases at V and 2 bases at J, with 10 bases between. CDR3 DNA sequence: TGTGCCAGCTCAGGAAACAGGGGCAATCAGCCCCAGCATTTT. As protein: CASSGNRGNQPQHF.